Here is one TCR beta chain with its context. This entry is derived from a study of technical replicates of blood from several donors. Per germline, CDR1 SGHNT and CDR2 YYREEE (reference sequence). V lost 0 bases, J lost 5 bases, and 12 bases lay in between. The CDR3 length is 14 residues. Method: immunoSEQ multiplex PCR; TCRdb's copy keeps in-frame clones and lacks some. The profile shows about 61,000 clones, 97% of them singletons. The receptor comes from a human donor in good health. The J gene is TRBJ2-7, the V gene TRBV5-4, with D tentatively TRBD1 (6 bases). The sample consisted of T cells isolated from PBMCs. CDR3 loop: CASSLDQGRDEQYF. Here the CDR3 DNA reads TGTGCCAGCAGCTTGGATCAGGGGCGGGACGAGCAGTACTTC.